This record concerns one T cell receptor (beta chain) sequence. Spread over ten immunoSEQ deep assay plates, unsorted PBMC DNA underwent sequencing. Here immunoSEQ multiplex PCR was the method, and the copy in TCRdb shows in-frame clones only, minus some. Of about 470,000 clones listed, roughly three quarters are singletons. This specimen comes from a study of shared clonotypes between healthy human individuals. V trimming: 4 bases; J trimming: 3 bases; junction bases outside the gene matches: 9. The CDR3 sequence is 15 residues long. Germline V gene sequence: CDR1 SQVTM, CDR2 ANQGSEA. Sample: PBMCs. This clonotype was obtained from a woman between 35 and 50 years old in good health. Some clones in this sample may be carry-over from other donors' samples. The chain uses TRBV29-1 and TRBJ1-2; 9 bases match TRBD1. CDR3 sequence reads: CSVGQGEILDYGYTF. As DNA, the CDR3 is TGCAGCGTTGGACAGGGGGAAATTTTGGACTATGGCTACACCTTC.